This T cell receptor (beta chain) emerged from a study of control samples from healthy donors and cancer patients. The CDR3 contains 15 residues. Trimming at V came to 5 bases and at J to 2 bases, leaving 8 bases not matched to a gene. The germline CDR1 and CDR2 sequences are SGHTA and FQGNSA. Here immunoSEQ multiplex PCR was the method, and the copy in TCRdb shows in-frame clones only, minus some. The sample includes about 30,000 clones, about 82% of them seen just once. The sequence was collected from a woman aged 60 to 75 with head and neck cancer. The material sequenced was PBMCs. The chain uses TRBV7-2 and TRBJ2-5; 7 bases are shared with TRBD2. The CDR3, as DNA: TGTGCCAGCAGCCCAATGGGGAGGGGACAAGAGACCCAGTACTTC. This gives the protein CASSPMGRGQETQYF.